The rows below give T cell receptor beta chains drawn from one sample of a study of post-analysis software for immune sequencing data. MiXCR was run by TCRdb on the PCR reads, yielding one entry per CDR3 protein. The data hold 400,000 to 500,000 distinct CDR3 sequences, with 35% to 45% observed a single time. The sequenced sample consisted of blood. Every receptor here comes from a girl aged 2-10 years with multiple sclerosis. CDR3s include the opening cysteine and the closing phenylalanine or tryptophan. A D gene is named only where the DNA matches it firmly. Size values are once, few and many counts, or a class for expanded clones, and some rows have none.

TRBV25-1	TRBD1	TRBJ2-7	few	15	CASSQTGTGNYEQYF	TGTGCCAGCAGTCAAACCGGGACAGGGAATTACGAGCAGTACTTC
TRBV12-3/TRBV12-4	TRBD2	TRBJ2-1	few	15	CASGPGLAVYNEQFF	TGTGCCAGCGGTCCGGGACTAGCGGTCTACAATGAGCAGTTCTTC
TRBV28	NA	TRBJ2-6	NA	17	CASSLGVGSSGANVLTF	TGTGCCAGCAGTTTGGGGGTGGGCTCCTCTGGGGCCAACGTCCTGACTTTC
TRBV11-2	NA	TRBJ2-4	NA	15	CASSFKLLAKNIQYF	TGTGCCAGCAGCTTTAAATTGCTAGCCAAAAACATTCAGTACTTC
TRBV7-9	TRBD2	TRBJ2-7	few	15	CASSFGGRGGNEQYF	TGTGCCAGCAGCTTCGGCGGGAGGGGAGGCAATGAGCAGTACTTC
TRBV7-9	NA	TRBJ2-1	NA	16	CASSVPRTNLDREQFF	TGTGCCAGCAGCGTCCCCCGGACTAACCTGGACAGAGAGCAGTTCTTC
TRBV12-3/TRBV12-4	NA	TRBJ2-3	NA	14	CASSFKRGTDTQYF	TGTGCCAGCAGTTTTAAGAGGGGCACAGATACGCAGTATTTT
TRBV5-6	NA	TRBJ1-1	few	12	CASSPRRLEAFF	TGTGCCAGCAGCCCCAGACGGCTTGAAGCTTTCTTT
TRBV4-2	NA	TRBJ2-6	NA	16	CASSQQGNSGANVPTF	TGTGCCAGCAGCCAACAGGGCAACTCTGGGGCCAACGTCCCGACTTTC
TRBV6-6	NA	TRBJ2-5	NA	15	CASSYSRHAVETQYF	TGTGCCAGCAGTTACTCTAGGCATGCCGTGGAGACCCAGTACTTC
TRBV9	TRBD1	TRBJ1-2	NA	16	CASSVAFGQGNYGYTF	TGTGCCAGCAGCGTAGCCTTCGGACAGGGAAACTATGGCTACACCTTC
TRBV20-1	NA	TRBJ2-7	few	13	CSARALTDYEQYF	TGCAGTGCTAGAGCCCTGACTGACTACGAGCAGTACTTC
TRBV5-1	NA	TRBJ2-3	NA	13	CASTVPGADTQYF	TGCGCCAGCACCGTCCCCGGGGCGGATACGCAGTATTTT
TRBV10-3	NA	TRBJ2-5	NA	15	CARLRTGLAGETQYF	TGTGCCAGACTCCGAACGGGGCTAGCCGGTGAGACCCAGTACTTC
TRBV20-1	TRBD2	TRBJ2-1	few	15	CSATTPSGRATEQFF	TGCAGTGCTACCACCCCCAGCGGGAGGGCCACTGAGCAGTTCTTC
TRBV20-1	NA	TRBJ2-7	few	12	CSARKDSYEQYF	TGCAGTGCTAGAAAGGACTCCTACGAGCAGTACTTC
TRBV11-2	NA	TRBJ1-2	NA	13	CASRMEGFYGYTF	TGTGCCAGCAGAATGGAGGGTTTCTATGGCTACACCTTC
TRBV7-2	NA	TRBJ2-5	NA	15	CASSNRGGRGKTQYF	TGTGCCAGCAGCAATCGTGGGGGCCGAGGGAAGACCCAGTACTTC
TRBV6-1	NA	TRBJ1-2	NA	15	CASSEGMGRMEGYTF	TGTGCCAGCAGTGAAGGAATGGGCCGTATGGAGGGCTACACCTTC
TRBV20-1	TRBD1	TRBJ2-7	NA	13	CSAGGQGTYEQYF	TGCAGTGCCGGGGGACAGGGGACCTACGAGCAGTACTTC
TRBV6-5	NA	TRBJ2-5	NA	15	CASSYSQGLQETQYF	TGTGCCAGCAGTTACTCGCAGGGGTTGCAAGAGACCCAGTACTTC
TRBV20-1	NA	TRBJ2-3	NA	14	CSASLPESTDTQYF	TGCAGTGCTAGTTTACCCGAGAGCACAGATACGCAGTATTTT
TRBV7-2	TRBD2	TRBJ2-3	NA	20	CASSLVGLAGSGHQGDTQYF	TGTGCCAGCAGCTTAGTGGGACTAGCGGGAAGTGGGCACCAGGGAGATACGCAGTATTTT
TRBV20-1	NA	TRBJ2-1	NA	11	CSATRYNEQFF	TGCAGTGCTACCCGTTACAATGAGCAGTTCTTC
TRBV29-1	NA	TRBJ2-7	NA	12	CSGTAGASEQYF	TGCAGCGGTACCGCAGGGGCTTCCGAGCAGTACTTC
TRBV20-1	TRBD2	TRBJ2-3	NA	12	CSATLAGVTQYF	TGCAGTGCTACTCTAGCGGGAGTGACGCAGTATTTT
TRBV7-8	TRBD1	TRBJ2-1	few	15	CASSPRDRGSREQFF	TGTGCCAGCAGCCCCCGGGACAGGGGATCCAGGGAGCAGTTCTTC
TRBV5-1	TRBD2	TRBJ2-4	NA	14	CASSSGTTIYERYF	TGCGCCAGCAGCTCCGGGACTACAATCTACGAGCGGTACTTC
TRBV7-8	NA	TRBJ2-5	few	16	CASSPRAPPTGETQYF	TGTGCCAGCAGCCCCCGGGCCCCACCCACAGGAGAGACCCAGTACTTC
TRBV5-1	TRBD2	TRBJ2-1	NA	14	CASSPLAGDNEQFF	TGCGCCAGCAGCCCACTAGCGGGTGACAATGAGCAGTTCTTC
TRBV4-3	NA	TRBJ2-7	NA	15	CASSQEAGRAYEQYF	TGCGCCAGCAGCCAAGAGGCAGGGCGAGCCTACGAGCAGTACTTC
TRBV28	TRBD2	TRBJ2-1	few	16	CASRFSPSGAHNEQFF	TGTGCCAGCAGGTTCTCCCCTAGCGGAGCTCACAATGAGCAGTTCTTC
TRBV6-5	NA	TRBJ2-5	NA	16	CASSPRGASRSWEQYF	TGTGCCAGCAGTCCCCGAGGGGCTAGTAGGTCTTGGGAGCAGTACTTC
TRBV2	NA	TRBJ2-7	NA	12	CASSEMGEEQYF	TGTGCCAGCAGTGAAATGGGGGAGGAGCAGTACTTC
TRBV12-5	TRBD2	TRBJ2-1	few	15	CASDPTSANYNEQFF	TGTGCTAGTGATCCGACTAGCGCCAACTACAATGAGCAGTTCTTC
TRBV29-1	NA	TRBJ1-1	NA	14	CSAAGGPRGTEAFF	TGCAGCGCTGCGGGAGGGCCTAGAGGCACTGAAGCTTTCTTT
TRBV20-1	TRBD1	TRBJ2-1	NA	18	CSAQHRDREGMPYNEQFF	TGCAGTGCCCAACACCGGGACAGGGAAGGTATGCCCTACAATGAGCAGTTCTTC
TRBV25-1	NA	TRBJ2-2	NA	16	CASSEYDRGPTGELFF	TGTGCCAGCAGTGAATACGACCGGGGGCCCACCGGGGAGCTGTTTTTT
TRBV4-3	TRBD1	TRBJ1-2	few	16	CASAYRDRIPNYGYTF	TGCGCCAGCGCGTACCGGGACAGAATCCCGAACTATGGCTACACCTTC
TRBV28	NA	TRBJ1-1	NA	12	CASSTDSRMAFF	TGTGCCAGCAGTACCGACAGCCGAATGGCTTTCTTT
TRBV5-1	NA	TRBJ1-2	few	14	CASSLGNSNYGYTF	TGCGCCAGCAGCTTGGGGAATTCTAACTATGGCTACACCTTC
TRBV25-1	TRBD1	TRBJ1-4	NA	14	CASSVGTAHEKLFF	TGTGCCAGCAGTGTCGGGACAGCCCATGAAAAACTGTTTTTT
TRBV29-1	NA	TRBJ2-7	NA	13	CSVGGGSTYEQYF	TGCAGCGTTGGGGGGGGCAGCACCTACGAGCAGTACTTC
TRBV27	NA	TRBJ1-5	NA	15	CASSSFGRVGQPQHF	TGTGCCAGCAGTTCCTTTGGCAGGGTCGGCCAGCCCCAGCATTTT
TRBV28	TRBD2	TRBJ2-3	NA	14	CASMAGGPTDTQYF	TGTGCCAGCATGGCGGGGGGACCCACAGATACGCAGTATTTT
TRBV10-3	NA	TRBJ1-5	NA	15	CAISESEGGNQPQHF	TGTGCCATCAGTGAGTCGGAGGGTGGCAATCAGCCCCAGCATTTT
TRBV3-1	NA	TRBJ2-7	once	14	CASNQERAAYEQYF	TGTGCCAGCAACCAAGAAAGGGCAGCCTACGAGCAGTACTTC
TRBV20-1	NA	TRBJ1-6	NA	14	CSARERRRNSPLHF	TGCAGTGCTAGAGAGCGACGTCGAAATTCACCCCTCCACTTT
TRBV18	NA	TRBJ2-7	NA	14	CASSPSLQGGEQYF	TGTGCCAGCTCGCCCTCGTTACAGGGCGGCGAGCAGTACTTC
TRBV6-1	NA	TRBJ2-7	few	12	CASITDGYEQYF	TGTGCCAGCATCACGGACGGCTACGAGCAGTACTTC
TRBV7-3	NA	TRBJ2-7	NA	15	CASSPETQPSYEQYF	TGTGCCAGCAGCCCCGAGACTCAACCCTCCTACGAGCAGTACTTC
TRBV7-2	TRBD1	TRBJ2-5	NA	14	CASSPRGQGSEQYF	TGTGCCAGCAGCCCGAGGGGACAGGGAAGTGAGCAGTACTTC
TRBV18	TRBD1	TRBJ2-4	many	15	CASSPAPTGVNIQYF	TGTGCCAGCTCACCCGCCCCGACAGGGGTTAACATTCAGTACTTC
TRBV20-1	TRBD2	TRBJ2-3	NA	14	CSARKTERGNTQYF	TGCAGTGCTAGAAAAACGGAGCGGGGTAATACGCAGTATTTT
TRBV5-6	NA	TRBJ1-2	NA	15	CASSPGQGVAYGYTF	TGTGCCAGCAGCCCCGGACAAGGGGTGGCCTATGGCTACACCTTC
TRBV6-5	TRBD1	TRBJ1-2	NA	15	CASRLDRGANYGYTF	TGTGCCAGCAGATTAGACAGGGGAGCTAACTATGGCTACACCTTC
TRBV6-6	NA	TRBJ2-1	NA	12	CASSYGRNEQFF	TGTGCCAGCAGTTACGGCCGCAATGAGCAGTTCTTC